This T cell receptor (beta chain) appears in the sequencing data of a study of OX40 agonist ivuxolimab in advanced cancers. Germline V CDR1 and CDR2: WNHNN, SYGVQD (reference sequence). Trimming removed 6 bases at V and 8 bases at J, with 13 bases between. CDR3 length: 13 amino acids. TCRdb keeps only in-frame clones here, not all; method: immunoSEQ multiplex PCR. The repertoire consists of some 67,000 clones, with around 79% occurring once and the leading ten covering approximately 5.1%. This TCR was sampled from an adult with an advanced solid tumor such as melanoma, head and neck, liver or kidney cancer. This material consisted of CD4+ or CD8+ T cells sorted from blood, taken in a trial of the OX40 agonist ivuxolimab. The V call is TRBV10-1, the J call TRBJ1-4; D is possibly TRBD1 (5 bases). The CDR3 reads CASRKDTGEKLFF. The CDR3 bases are TGCGCCAGCAGAAAGGACACCGGCGAAAAACTGTTTTTT.